A single T cell receptor (beta chain) is shown here with its context. Trimming stripped 7 bases from V and 9 bases from J, with 16 bases between. The CDR3 totals 13 residues. The germline V gene has CDR1 ENHRY and CDR2 SYGVKD. This record comes from a study of blood T cell repertoires in COVID-19. The wider study: The United States, Italy and Spain were the sources of the acute and convalescent COVID-19 samples. The cDNA or gDNA used as material had been derived from T cells, B-cell-depleted T cells, or PBMCs.

As originally analysed: Reference gene primer amplification gave estimated nucleated cell counts. TCRdb's table, derived via immunoSEQ multiplex PCR, lists solely in-frame clones and lacks some. V, J and clone size derive from that table, while D and trimming were established from the DNA sequence. The sample lists some 130,000 clones, 87% occurring once. The source material was peripheral blood. The genes are TRBV10-3 and TRBJ2-1; perhaps TRBD1 as D (5 bases). The sequence was collected from a man between 50 and 59 years old with active COVID-19. CDR3 in DNA: TGTGCCATCAAGTTCGCACCTAGGGGTGAGCAGTTCTTC. Its translation is CAIKFAPRGEQFF.